This T cell receptor beta chain comes out of a study of blood T cell repertoires in COVID-19. Study overall: From T cells, B-cell-depleted T cells, or PBMCs came the material, which was cDNA or gDNA.

The CDR3 is 14 residues long. The germline gives CDR1 SQVTM, CDR2 ANQGSEA. V was clipped by 8 bases and J by 2 bases, with 16 bases between them. Assay used: immunoSEQ multiplex PCR; TCRdb lists only in-frame clones, some missing. The sample carries some 100,000 clones, roughly 90% recorded once. Sequencing was carried out using peripheral blood. V gene TRBV29-1 combines with J gene TRBJ1-5; weak D call: TRBD1 (5 bases). The receptor was derived from a human donor with active COVID-19. The donor label of this sample is uncertain. This CDR3 reads CSITIGGGNQPQHF. Here the CDR3 DNA reads TGCAGCATTACAATCGGGGGGGGCAATCAGCCCCAGCATTTT.